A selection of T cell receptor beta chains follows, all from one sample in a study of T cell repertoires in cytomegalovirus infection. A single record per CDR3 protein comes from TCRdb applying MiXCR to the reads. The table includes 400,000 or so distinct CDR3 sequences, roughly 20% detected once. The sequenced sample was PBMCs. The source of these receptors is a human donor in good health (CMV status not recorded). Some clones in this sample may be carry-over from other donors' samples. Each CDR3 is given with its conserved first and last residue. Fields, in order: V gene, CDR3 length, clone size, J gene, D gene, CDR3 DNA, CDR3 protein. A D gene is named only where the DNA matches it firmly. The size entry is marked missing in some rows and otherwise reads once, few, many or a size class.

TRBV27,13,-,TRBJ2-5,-,TGTGCCAGCAGTTTATCCAATGGGGAGACCCAGTACTTC,CASSLSNGETQYF
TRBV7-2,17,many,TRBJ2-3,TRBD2,TGTGCCAGCAGCTTAGGGGGGCGGGGGGGCTGGACAGATACGCAGTATTTT,CASSLGGRGGWTDTQYF
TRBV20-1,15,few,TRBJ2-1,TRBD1,TGCAGTGCTCAGAGACCGGGACAGGGGGTCAATGAGCAGTTCTTC,CSAQRPGQGVNEQFF
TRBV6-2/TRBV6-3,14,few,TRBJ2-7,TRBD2,TGTGCCAGTAGAAGACTAGCGGGATTTTACGAGCAGTACTTC,CASRRLAGFYEQYF
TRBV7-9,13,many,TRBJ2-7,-,TGTGCCAGCAGCAACGTCGGGACGGGAAAAAGTTACTTC,CASSNVGTGKSYF
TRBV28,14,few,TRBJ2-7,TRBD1,TGTGCCAGCAGTTTACCCCAACAGGGGTACGAGCAGTACTTC,CASSLPQQGYEQYF
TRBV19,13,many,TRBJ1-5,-,TGTGCCAGTAGTTCAGGGACGAATCAACCCCAGCATTTT,CASSSGTNQPQHF
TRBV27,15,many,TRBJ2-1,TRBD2,TGTGCCAGCAGTTTCTCCGGACTAGCGCCTAATGAGCAGTTCTTC,CASSFSGLAPNEQFF
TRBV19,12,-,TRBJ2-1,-,TGTGCCAGTAGTATAGAACGCCAAAGGCAGTTCTTC,CASSIERQRQFF
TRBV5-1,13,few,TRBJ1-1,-,TGCGCCAGCAGTGGGGGTCTGAACACTGAAGCTTTCTTT,CASSGGLNTEAFF
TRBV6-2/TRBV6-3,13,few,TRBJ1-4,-,TGTGCCAGCGGAGGGACGGAGAATGAAAAACTGTTTTTT,CASGGTENEKLFF
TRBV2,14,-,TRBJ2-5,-,TGTGCCAGCAGCGAGATCTGGTGGGGAGAGACCCAGTACTTC,CASSEIWWGETQYF
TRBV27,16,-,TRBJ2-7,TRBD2,TGTGCCAGCAGTATCCTAGCGGGAGCTCCCCCCTACGAGCAGTACTTC,CASSILAGAPPYEQYF
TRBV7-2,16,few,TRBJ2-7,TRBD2,TGTGCCAGCAGCTTATTAAGCGGGGGGGCAACCTACGAGCAGTACTTC,CASSLLSGGATYEQYF
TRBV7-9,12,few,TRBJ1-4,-,TGTGCCAGCAGCCCCCAATACGAAAAACTGTTTTTT,CASSPQYEKLFF
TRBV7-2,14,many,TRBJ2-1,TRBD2,TGTGCCAGCAGCTTAGCCCCCCTGACTAGCGGGTTCTTCTTC,CASSLAPLTSGFFF
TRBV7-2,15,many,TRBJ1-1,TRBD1,TGTGCCAGCAGCTTAGCGGGGACAGGGTACGCTGAAGCTTTCTTT,CASSLAGTGYAEAFF
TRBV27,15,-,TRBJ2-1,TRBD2,TGTGCCAGCAGTTTGAGATCGGGGGGATACAATGAGCAGTTCTTC,CASSLRSGGYNEQFF
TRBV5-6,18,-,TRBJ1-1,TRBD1,TGTGCCAGCAGTCACCCCGGGACAGGACACTTAAGGGGGACTGAAGCTTTCTTT,CASSHPGTGHLRGTEAFF
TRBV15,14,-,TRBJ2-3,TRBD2,TGTGCCACGAAGCGGGGGGCCAGCACAGATACGCAGTATTTT,CATKRGASTDTQYF
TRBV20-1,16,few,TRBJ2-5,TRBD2,TGCAGTGCTAGCCTATCGGGACTAGCGAGGAGAGAGACCCAGTACTTC,CSASLSGLARRETQYF
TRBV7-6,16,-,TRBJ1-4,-,TGTGCCAGCAGCTCCTCGCCCCCGGCAACTAATGAAAAACTGTTTTTT,CASSSSPPATNEKLFF
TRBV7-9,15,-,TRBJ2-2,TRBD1,TGTGCCAGCAGCTTAGCCCGGACAGGGGCCGGGGAGCTGTTTTTT,CASSLARTGAGELFF
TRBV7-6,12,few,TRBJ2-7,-,TGTGCCAGCAGCTCAGGGGTAGGCGAGCAGTACTTC,CASSSGVGEQYF
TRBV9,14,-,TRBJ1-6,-,TGTGCCAGCAGCGTAGGTGGGCAGAATTCACCCCTCCACTTT,CASSVGGQNSPLHF
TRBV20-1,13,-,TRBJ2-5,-,TGCAGTGCTCCGGCGGCAGGTGGAGAGACCCAGTACTTC,CSAPAAGGETQYF
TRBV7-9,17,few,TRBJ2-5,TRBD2,TGTGCCAGCAGCTTCCCTTCTCCGGGACTATCGCAAGAGACCCAGTACTTC,CASSFPSPGLSQETQYF
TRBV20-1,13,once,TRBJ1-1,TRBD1,TGCAGTGCCAATCATACAGGGGTCGCTGAAGCTTTCTTT,CSANHTGVAEAFF
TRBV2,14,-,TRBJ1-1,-,TGTGCCACCGCCCCCGGGTCCATGAACACTGAAGCTTTCTTT,CATAPGSMNTEAFF
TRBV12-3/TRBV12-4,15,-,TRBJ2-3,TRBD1,TGTGCCAGCAGTCCGAGGGACAGCAGCACAGATACGCAGTATTTT,CASSPRDSSTDTQYF
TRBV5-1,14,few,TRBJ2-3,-,TGCGCCAGCAGCTTGGAGGGCCTCACAGATACGCAGTATTTT,CASSLEGLTDTQYF
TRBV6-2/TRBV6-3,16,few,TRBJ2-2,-,TGTGCCAGCAAACGCGAGGGGTCGCGGTTCACCGGGGAGCTGTTTTTT,CASKREGSRFTGELFF
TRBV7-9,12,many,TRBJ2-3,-,TGTGCCAGCAGCCCCGCGGAGGATACGCAGTATTTT,CASSPAEDTQYF
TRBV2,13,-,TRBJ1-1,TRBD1,TGTGCCAGCGGAGACAGGGTGTCCACTGAAGCTTTCTTT,CASGDRVSTEAFF
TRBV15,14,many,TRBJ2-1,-,TGTGCCACCAGACCAGGGCTCTTAAACAATGAGCAGTTCTTC,CATRPGLLNNEQFF
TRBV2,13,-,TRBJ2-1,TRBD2,TGTGCCAGCGGGACTAACCACCTCGGTGAGCAGTTCTTC,CASGTNHLGEQFF
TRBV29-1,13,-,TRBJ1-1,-,TGCAGCGTTCGGGCAGCCTCGAACACTGAAGCTTTCTTT,CSVRAASNTEAFF
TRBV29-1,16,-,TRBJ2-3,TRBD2,TGCAGCGTTGCGACTAGCGGGAGGGATAGCACAGATACGCAGTATTTT,CSVATSGRDSTDTQYF
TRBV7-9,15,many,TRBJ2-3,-,TGTGCCAGCAGCTTGTGGACGGGGAACACAGATACGCAGTATTTT,CASSLWTGNTDTQYF
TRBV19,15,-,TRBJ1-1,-,TGTGCCAGTAGTATCACGGGTGGGGAGGCCACTGAAGCTTTCTTT,CASSITGGEATEAFF
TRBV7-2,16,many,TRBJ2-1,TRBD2,TGTGCCAGCAGCGTCAGGACTAGCGGGAGCTGGACTGAGCAGTTCTTC,CASSVRTSGSWTEQFF
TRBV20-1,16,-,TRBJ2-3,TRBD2,TGCAGTGCTAGAGTGACTAGCGGGGGAAAGGCAGATACGCAGTATTTT,CSARVTSGGKADTQYF
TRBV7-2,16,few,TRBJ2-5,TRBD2,TGTGCCAGCAGCCTAGCGGGAGGGGGGTCCCAAGAGACCCAGTACTTC,CASSLAGGGSQETQYF
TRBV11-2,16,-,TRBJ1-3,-,TGTGCCAGCAGCTTTTTTCTGGTTCCCTCTGGAAACACCATATATTTT,CASSFFLVPSGNTIYF
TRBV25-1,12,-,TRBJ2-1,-,TGTGCCAGCAGTTCTGAGGGGCTTGAGCAGTTCTTC,CASSSEGLEQFF
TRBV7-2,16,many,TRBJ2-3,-,TGTGCCAGCAGCTTAGGTCTCGGGACCCGGACAGATACGCAGTATTTT,CASSLGLGTRTDTQYF